Below, 2 T cell receptor beta chains from the same sample are listed, as sequenced in a study of molecular identifiers for immune sequencing clone quantification. One entry per CDR3 protein, called by TCRdb with MiXCR from the PCR reads. The sample gives over 600,000 distinct CDR3 sequences, 15% to 20% of which show up once; approximately 0.9% is in the top ten. Sequencing was performed on naive CD8+ T cells from blood, with Jurkat cell RNA spiked in. Regarding subset: FACS-sorted CD8+CD4-CCR7+CD45RA+ naive T cells. The source of these receptors is a human donor in good health. Some libraries in this study had Jurkat cell RNA spiked in.

This clonotype appeared many times. This sequence joins TRBV7-2 and TRBJ1-1; D remains unclear. This CDR3 contains 12 residues. V was trimmed by 1 base and J by 8 bases, leaving 8 bases between them. CDR1 SGHTA and CDR2 FQGNSA come from the germline V gene. CDR3 residues: CASSLGTVEAFF. The CDR3 region has the DNA TGTGCCAGCAGCTTAGGGACCGTCGAAGCTTTCTTT. The full variable domain, with the rest looked up from reference TRBV7-2 and TRBJ1-1, is GAGVSQSPSNKVTEKGKDVELRCDPISGHTALYWYRQSLGQGLEFLIYFQGNSAPDKSGLPSDRFSAERTGGSVSTLTIQRTQQEDSAVYLCASSLGTVEAFFGQGTRLTVV.

This clonotype was seen a few times. Here the CDR3 reads CASSYDRRPYNEQFF. The CDR3 DNA sequence: TGTGCCAGCAGTTACGACAGGCGCCCCTACAATGAGCAGTTCTTC. The gene calls are TRBV6-2 or TRBV6-3 and TRBJ2-1; perhaps TRBD1 as D (6 bases). CDR1 is MNHEY, CDR2 SVGEGT, per germline. The germline V and J ends were trimmed by 2 bases and 2 bases, with 10 bases remaining between them. This CDR3 has 15 amino acids.